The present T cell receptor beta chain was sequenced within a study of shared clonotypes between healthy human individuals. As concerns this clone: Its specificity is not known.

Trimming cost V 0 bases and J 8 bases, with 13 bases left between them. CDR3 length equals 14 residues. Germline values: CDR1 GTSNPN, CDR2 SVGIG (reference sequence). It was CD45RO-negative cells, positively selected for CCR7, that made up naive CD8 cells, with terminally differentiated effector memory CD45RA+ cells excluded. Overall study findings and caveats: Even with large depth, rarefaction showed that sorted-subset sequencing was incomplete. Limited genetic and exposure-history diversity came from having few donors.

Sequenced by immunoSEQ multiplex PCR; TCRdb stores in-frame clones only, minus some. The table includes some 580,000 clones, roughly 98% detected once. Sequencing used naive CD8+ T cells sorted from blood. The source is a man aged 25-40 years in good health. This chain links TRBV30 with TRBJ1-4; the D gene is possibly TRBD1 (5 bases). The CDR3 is CAWSVLGPREKLFF. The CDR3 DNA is TGTGCCTGGAGTGTTTTGGGGCCACGCGAAAAACTGTTTTTT.